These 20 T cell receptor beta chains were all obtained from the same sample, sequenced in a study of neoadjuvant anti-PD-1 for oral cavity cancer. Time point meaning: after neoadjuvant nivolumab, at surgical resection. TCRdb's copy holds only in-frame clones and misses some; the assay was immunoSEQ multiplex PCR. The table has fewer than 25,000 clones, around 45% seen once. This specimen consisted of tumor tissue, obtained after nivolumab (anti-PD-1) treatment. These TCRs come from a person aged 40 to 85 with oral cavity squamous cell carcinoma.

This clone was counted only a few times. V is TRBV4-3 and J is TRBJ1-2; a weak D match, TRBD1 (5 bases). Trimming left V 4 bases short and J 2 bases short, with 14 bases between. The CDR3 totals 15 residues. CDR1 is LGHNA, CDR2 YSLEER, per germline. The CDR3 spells CASSLSLGGNYGYTF. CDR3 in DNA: TGCGCCAGCAGCCTCTCTTTGGGGGGGAACTATGGCTACACCTTC.

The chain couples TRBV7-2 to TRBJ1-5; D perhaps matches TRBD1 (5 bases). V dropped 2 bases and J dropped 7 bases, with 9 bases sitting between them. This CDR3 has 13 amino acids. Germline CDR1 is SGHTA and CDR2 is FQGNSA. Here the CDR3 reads CASSLLGEQPQHF. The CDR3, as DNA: TGTGCCAGCAGCTTATTAGGGGAACAGCCCCAGCATTTT.

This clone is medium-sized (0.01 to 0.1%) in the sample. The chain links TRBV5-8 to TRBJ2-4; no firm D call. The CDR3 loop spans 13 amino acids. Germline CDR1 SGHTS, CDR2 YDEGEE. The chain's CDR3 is CAPKDLTKNIQYF. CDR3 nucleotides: TGTGCTCCCAAGGACCTTACCAAAAACATTCAGTACTTC.

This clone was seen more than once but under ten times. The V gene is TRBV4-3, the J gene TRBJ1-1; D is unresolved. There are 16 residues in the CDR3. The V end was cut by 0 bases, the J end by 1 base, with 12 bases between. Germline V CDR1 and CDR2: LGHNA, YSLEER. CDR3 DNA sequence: TGCGCCAGCAGCCAAGATGTTACGGAGACGAACACTGAAGCTTTCTTT. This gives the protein CASSQDVTETNTEAFF.

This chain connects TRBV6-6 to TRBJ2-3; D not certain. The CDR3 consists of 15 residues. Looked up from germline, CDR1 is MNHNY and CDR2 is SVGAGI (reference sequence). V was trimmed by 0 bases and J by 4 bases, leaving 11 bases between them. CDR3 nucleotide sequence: TGTGCCAGCAGTTACTCTGGGGTAGTGGCAGATACGCAGTATTTT. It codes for CASSYSGVVADTQYF.

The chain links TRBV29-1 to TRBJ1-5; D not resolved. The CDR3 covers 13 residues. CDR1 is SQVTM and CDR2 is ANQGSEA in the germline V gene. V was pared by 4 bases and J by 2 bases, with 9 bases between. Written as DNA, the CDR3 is TGCAGCGTTGCTAGCCAGGGCAATCAGCCCCAGCATTTT. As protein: CSVASQGNQPQHF.

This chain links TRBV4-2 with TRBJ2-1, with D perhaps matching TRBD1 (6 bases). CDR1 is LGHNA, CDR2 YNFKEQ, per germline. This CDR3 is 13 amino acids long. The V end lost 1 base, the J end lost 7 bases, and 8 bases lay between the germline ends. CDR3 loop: CASSQVGGNEQFF. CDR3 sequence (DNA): TGTGCCAGCAGCCAAGTAGGGGGAAATGAGCAGTTCTTC.

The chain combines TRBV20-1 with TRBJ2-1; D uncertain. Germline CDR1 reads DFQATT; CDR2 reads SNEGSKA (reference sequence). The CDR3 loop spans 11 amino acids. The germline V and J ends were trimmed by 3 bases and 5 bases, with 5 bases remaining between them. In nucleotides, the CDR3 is TGCAGTGCTAGGGGTAACAATGAGCAGTTCTTC. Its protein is CSARGNNEQFF.

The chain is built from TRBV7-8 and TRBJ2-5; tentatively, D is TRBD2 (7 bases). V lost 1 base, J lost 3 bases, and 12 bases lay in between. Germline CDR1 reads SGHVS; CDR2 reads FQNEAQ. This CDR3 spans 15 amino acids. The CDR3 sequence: CASSLEGGKEETQYF. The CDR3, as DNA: TGTGCCAGCAGCTTAGAGGGGGGGAAAGAAGAGACCCAGTACTTC.

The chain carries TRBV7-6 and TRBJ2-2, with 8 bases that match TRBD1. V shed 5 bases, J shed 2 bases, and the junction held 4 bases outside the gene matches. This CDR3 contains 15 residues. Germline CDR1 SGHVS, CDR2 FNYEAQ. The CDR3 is CASSRQGANTGELFF. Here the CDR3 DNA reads TGTGCCAGCAGCCGCCAGGGGGCCAACACCGGGGAGCTGTTTTTT.

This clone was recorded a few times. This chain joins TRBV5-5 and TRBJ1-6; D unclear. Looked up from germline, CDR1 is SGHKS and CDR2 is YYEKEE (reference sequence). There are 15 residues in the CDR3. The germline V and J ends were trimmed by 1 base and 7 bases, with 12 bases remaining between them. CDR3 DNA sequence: TGTGCCAGCAGCTTGTCCCCCAATACCAATTCACCCCTCCACTTT. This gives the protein CASSLSPNTNSPLHF. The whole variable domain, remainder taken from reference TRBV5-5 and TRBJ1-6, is DAGVTQSPTHLIKTRGQQVTLRCSPISGHKSVSWYQQVLGQGPQFIFQYYEKEERGRGNFPDRFSARQFPNYSSELNVNALLLGDSALYLCASSLSPNTNSPLHFGNGTRLTVT.

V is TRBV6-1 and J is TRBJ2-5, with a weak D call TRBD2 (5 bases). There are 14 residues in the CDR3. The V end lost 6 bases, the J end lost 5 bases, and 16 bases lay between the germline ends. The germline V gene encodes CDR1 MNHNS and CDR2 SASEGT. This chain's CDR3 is CASRNIRDFETQYF. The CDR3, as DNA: TGTGCCAGCAGAAACATTCGGGATTTCGAGACCCAGTACTTC.

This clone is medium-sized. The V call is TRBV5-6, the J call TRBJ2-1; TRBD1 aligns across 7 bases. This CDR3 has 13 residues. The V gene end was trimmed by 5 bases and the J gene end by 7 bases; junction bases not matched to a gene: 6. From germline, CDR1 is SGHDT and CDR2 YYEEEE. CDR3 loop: CASRKQGWNEQFF. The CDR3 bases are TGTGCCAGCAGGAAACAGGGGTGGAATGAGCAGTTCTTC.

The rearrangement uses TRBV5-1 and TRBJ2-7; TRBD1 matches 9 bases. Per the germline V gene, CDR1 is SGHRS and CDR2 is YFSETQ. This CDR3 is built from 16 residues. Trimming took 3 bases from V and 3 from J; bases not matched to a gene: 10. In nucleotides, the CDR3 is TGCGCCAGCAGCTCCGGATGGGGGGACAGGGACTACGAGCAGTACTTC. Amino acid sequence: CASSSGWGDRDYEQYF.

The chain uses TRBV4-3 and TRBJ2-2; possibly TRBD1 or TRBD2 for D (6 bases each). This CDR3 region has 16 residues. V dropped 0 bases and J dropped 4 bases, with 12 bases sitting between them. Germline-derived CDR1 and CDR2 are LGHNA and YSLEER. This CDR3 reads CASSQERGASTGELFF. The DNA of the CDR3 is TGCGCCAGCAGCCAAGAGAGGGGGGCGAGCACCGGGGAGCTGTTTTTT.

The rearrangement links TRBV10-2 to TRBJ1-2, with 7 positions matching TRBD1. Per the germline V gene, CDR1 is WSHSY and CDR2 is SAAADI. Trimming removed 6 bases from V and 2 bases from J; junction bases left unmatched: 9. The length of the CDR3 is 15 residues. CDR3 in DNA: TGCGCCAGCAGGGAAGAACAGGGGCAAAACTATGGCTACACCTTC. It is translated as CASREEQGQNYGYTF.

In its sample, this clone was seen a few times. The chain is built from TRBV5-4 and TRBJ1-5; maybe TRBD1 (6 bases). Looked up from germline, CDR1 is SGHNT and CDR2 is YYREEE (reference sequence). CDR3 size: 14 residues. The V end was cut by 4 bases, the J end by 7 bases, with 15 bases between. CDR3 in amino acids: CASSRDGGRQPQHF. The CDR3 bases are TGTGCCAGCAGCCGGGACGGGGGGCGGCAGCCCCAGCATTTT.

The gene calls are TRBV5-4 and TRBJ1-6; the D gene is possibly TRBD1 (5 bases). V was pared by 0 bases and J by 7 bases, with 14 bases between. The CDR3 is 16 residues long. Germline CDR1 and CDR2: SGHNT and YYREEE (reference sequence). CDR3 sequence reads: CASSLGARAVNSPLHF. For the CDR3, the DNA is TGTGCCAGCAGCTTGGGAGCCAGGGCAGTGAATTCACCCCTCCACTTT.

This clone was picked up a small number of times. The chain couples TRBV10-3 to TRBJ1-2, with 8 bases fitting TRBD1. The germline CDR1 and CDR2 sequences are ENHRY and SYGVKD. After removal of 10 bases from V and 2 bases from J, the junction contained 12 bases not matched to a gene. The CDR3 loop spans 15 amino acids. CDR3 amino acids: CATYWDRLMNYGYTF. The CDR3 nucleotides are TGTGCCACCTATTGGGACAGGCTGATGAACTATGGCTACACCTTC.

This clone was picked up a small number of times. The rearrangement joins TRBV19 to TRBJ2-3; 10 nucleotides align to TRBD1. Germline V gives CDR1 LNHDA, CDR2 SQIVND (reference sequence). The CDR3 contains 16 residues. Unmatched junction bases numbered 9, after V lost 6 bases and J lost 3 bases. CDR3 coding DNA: TGTGCCAGTAGCCAAGTGGGACAGGGGTTAACAGATACGCAGTATTTT. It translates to CASSQVGQGLTDTQYF.